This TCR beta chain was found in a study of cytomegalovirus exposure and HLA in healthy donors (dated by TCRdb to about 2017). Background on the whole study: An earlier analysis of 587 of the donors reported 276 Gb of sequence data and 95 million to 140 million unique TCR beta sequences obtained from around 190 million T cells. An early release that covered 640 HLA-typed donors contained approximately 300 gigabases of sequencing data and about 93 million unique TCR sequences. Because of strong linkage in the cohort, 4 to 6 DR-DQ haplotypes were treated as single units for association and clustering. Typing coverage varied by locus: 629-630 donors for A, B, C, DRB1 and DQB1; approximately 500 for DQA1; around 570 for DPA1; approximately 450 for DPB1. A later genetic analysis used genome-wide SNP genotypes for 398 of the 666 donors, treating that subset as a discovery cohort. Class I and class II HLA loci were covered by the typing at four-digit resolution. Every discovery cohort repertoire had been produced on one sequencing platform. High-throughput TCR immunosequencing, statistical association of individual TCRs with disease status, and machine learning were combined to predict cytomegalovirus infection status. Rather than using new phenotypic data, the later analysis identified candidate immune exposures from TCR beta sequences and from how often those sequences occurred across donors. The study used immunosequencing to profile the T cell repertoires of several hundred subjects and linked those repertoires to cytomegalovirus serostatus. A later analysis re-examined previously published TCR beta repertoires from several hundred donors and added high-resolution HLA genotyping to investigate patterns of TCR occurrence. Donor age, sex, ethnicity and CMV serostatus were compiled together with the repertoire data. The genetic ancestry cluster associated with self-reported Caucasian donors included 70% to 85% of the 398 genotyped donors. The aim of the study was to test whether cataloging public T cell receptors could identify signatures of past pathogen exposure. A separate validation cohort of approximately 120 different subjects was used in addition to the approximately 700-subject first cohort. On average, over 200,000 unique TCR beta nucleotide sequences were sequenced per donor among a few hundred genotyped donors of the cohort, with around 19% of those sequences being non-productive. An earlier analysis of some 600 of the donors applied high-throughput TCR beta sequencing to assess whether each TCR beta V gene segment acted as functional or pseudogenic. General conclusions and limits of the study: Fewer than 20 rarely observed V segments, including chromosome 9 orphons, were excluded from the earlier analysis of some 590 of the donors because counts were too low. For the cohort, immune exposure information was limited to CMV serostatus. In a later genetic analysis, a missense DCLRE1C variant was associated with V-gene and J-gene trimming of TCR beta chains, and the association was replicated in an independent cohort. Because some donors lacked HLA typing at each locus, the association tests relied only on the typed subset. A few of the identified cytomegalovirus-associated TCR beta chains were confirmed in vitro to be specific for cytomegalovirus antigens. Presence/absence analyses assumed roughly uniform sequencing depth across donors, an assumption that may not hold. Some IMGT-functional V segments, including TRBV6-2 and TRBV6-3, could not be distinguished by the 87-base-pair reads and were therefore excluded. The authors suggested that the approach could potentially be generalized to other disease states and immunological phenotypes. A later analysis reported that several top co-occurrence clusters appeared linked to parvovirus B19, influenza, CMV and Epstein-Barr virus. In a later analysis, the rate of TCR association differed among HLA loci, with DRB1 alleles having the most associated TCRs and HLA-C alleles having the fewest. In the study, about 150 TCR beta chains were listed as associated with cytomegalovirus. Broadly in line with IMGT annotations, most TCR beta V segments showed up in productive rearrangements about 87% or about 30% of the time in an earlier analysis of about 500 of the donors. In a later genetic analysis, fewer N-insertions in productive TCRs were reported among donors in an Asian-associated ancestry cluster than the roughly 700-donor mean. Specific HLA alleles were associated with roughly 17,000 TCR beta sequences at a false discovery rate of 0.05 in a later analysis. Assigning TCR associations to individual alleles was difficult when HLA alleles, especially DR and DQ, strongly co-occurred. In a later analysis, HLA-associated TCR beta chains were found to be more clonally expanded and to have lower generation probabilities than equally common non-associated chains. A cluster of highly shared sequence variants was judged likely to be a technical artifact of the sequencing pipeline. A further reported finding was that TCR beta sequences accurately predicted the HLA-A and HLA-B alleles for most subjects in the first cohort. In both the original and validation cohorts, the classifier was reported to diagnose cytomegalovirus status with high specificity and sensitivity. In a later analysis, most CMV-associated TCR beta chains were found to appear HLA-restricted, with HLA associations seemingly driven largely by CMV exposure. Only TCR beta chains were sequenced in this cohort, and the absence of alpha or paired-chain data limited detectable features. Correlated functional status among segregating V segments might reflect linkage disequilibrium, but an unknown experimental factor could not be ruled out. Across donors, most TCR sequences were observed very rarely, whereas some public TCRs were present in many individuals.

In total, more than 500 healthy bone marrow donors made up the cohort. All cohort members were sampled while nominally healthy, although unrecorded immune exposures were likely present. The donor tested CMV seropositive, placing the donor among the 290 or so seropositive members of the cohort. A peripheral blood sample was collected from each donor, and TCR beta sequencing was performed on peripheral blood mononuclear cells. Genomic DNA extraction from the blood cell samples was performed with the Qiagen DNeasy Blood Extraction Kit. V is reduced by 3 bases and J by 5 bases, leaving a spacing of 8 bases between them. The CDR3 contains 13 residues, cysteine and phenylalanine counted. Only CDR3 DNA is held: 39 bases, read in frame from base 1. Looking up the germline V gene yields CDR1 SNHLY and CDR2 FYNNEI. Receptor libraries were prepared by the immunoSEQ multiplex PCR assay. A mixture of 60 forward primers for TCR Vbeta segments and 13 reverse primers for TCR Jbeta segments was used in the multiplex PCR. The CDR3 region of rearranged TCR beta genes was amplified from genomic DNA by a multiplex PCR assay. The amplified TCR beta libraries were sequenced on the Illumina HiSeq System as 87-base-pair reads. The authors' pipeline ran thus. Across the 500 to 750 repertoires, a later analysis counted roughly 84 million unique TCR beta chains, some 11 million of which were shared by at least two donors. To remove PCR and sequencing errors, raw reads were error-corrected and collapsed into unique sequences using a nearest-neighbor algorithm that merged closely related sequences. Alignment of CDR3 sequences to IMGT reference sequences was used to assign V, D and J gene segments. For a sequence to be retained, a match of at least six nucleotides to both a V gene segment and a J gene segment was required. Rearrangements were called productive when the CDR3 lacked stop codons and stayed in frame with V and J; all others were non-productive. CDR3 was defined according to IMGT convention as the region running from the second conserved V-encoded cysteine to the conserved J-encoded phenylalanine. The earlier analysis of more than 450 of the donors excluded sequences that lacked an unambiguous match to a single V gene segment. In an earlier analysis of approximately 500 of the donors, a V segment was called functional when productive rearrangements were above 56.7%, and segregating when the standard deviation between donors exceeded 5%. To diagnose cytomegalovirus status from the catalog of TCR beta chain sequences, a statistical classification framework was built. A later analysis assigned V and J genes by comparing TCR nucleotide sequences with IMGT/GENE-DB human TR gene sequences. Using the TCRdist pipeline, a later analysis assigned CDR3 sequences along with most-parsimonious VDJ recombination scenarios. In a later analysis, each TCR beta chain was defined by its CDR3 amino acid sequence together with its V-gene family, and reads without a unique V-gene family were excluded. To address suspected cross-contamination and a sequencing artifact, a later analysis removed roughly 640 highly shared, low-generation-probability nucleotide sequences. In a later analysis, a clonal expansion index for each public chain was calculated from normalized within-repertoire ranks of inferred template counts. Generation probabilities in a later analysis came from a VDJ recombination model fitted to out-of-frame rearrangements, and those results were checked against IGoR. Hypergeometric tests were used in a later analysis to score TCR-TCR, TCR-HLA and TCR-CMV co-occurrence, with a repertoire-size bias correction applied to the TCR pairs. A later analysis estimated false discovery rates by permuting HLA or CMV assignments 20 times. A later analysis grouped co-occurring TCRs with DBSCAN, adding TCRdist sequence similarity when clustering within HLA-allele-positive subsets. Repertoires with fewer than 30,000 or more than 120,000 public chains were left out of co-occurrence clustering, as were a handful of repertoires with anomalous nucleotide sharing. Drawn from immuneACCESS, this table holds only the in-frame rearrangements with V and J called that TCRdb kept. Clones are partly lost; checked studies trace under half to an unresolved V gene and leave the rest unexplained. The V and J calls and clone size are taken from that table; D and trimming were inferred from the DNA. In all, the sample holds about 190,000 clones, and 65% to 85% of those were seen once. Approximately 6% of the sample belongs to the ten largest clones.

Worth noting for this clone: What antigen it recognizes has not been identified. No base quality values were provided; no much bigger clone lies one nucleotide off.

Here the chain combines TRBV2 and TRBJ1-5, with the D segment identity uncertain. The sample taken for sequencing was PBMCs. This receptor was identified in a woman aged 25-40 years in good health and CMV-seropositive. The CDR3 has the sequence CASSEEGYQPQHF. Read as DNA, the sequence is TGTGCCAGCAGTGAGGAGGGTTATCAGCCCCAGCATTTT. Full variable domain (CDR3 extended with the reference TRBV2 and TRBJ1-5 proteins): EPEVTQTPSHQVTQMGQEVILRCVPISNHLYFYWYRQILGQKVEFLVSFYNNEISEKSEIFDDQFSVERPDGSNFTLKIRSTKLEDSAMYFCASSEEGYQPQHFGDGTRLSIL.